This T cell receptor beta chain was captured by sequencing in a study of shared clonotypes between healthy human individuals. Findings and caveats of the study: Larger richness was generally estimated for naive than memory subsets. Approximately 5.4% of naive CD4 clonotypes were common to a handful of donors.

Germline lookup yields CDR1 MNHNY and CDR2 SVGAGI (reference sequence). This CDR3 is built from 13 residues. Subsets obtained from CD4+ cells comprised CD45RA+ naive and CD45RA-negative memory cells. Several immunoSEQ plates received, in even portions, the genomic DNA of each subset. Profiled with immunoSEQ multiplex PCR; TCRdb holds only in-frame clones, not every one. The table shows over 2 million clones, with under 95% occurring only once. About this clone itself: The antigen is undetermined.

The rearrangement uses TRBV6-6 and TRBJ2-7; 7 positions match TRBD2. Sequencing input: naive CD4+ T cells from PBMCs. Regarding subset: CD45RA+ positively selected. This receptor was obtained from a man aged 18 to 35 in good health. Some clones in this sample may be carry-over from other donors' samples. The CDR3 bases are TGTAGCTCCCAGCGGGATATGGCCTACGAGCAGTACTTC. Amino acids: CSSQRDMAYEQYF.